This T cell receptor beta chain was profiled in a study of T cells after yellow fever vaccination (dated by TCRdb to the late 2010s). Study-level background: Using CD3, CD45RA, CCR7 and CD95 staining, memory subsets (EM, EMRA, CM and Tscm) were sorted on a BD FACS Aria III. To follow T-cell clones before and after both primary and booster YFV17D yellow fever vaccination, bulk TCR alpha and beta repertoires underwent longitudinal sequencing. The SMART-Seq v4 Ultra Low Input RNA kit was used to prepare libraries from fractions with low cell numbers. Memory subsets were sorted on days 0, 15 and 45 and at 18 months following primary vaccination, and on days 0, 15 and 45 following the 30-year booster. Bulk PBMC replicates and cell subsets were isolated from blood drawn at multiple timepoints before and after both primary and secondary immunization. Two healthy male donors made up the cohort, one aged 18 to 30 years and the other aged 30 to 40 years.

Concerning this clonotype itself: A much larger clone differs by one base, so this may be a read error.

TCR cDNA was synthesized by 5'RACE template switching, which introduced a universal primer site and unique molecular identifiers. cDNA synthesis was primed from both the TCR alpha and TCR beta constant segments. Library amplification used two PCR steps, and the second PCR step added sample barcodes and sequencing adapters. Sequencing of the libraries was done on either Illumina HiSeq 2500 (2x100 bp) or NovaSeq (2x150 bp). Per the source publication's procedure: MIGEC handled demultiplexing of reads and collapsing into UMI consensus sequences, while MiXCR performed V(D)J alignment. Clonotypes responding to the vaccine were identified with edgeR on replicate PBMC samples, with the criteria of FDR below 0.01 and a log2 fold change above 5 up to day 15. Each bulk clonotype received a CD4 or CD8 identity based on whether the sequenced CD4 or CD8 repertoire contained that clonotype at higher abundance. To estimate how each clone was distributed across memory phenotypes, clonotype frequencies in memory subsets were weighted by FACS-sorted cell numbers. TCRdb reanalyzed the raw reads on its own, using fastp at Q25 for trimming and MiXCR for clone calling, and kept in-frame beta chains. Rows with a matching CDR3 protein are joined into one entry that keeps the most common DNA and genes. What appears here as the V and J calls and clone size reflects TCRdb's work, not the paper's. In all, the sample holds 35,000 to 55,000 distinct CDR3 sequences, and 5% to 7% of those were seen once. 10% of the sample lies in the top ten.

The sample's treatment or condition label, decoded: live attenuated yellow fever vaccine strain. A standard Ficoll-Paque protocol was used to isolate PBMCs from peripheral blood. RNA from sorted memory subsets was extracted with the RNeasy Micro Kit. From a lookup of the germline V gene (reference sequence), CDR1 and CDR2 are LGHDT and YNNKEL. Its CDR3 holds 16 amino acids, cysteine through phenylalanine. Left in the record is the CDR3 DNA by itself, 48 bases read in frame from the first base. Study-wide findings and limitations: Because abundant contaminating clonotypes from the bulk population could be contained in FACS-sorted repertoires, computational filtering was required. The secondary T-cell response was found to be weaker but faster than the primary response, with a peak reached on day 5 rather than on day 15. In the sorted memory subsets on day 0, nearly all vaccine-responding clonotypes were below the level of detection. Because the study included only a couple of donors, the extent to which the findings can be generalized is limited. A small share of clonotypes was detected in both CD4 and CD8 compartments, with the overlap likely arising from convergent recombination. Most clones expanded after primary vaccination were re-detected after the booster (about 96% of CD4 and approximately 89% of CD8), suggesting broad memory maintenance.

The rearranged chain carries TRBV3-1 and TRBJ2-5, and TRBD2 may be the D gene, going by 6 matching bases. The sequenced sample was PBMCs, either bulk or a sorted T-cell subset (CD4+, CD8+, memory, or dextramer-sorted; not recorded which), obtained 45 days after the yellow fever booster vaccination. This TCR derives from a man aged 25-40 years who received the YFV17D yellow fever vaccine. At the DNA level, the sequence is TGTGCCTGCAGCCCCCTGCGGGATAGCGGCCAAGAGACCCAGTACTTC. Translated, this gives CACSPLRDSGQETQYF.